Listed here are 32 T cell receptor beta chains from one sample, sequenced in a study of T cells in Graves' hyperthyroidism and ophthalmopathy. It was RNA transcripts that yielded the amplified TCR beta CDR3 regions. HTBI primers were employed in a first-round RT-PCR of the TCR CDR3. TCRdb redid the calling of the multiplex PCR reads with MiXCR, one entry per CDR3 protein. Here the sample spans hundreds of thousands of distinct CDR3 sequences, around 20% being singletons. What was sequenced was blood. All receptors derive from a man aged 30-40 years with Graves' ophthalmopathy.

The chain uses TRBV7-6 and TRBJ2-3, with D perhaps TRBD1 (5 bases). Trimming removed 5 bases from V and 4 bases from J, with 10 bases in between. Germline loops: CDR1 SGHVS, CDR2 FNYEAQ. This CDR3 spans 13 amino acids. Here the CDR3 reads CASSHDRADTQYF. The CDR3 bases are TGTGCCAGCAGCCATGACAGAGCAGATACGCAGTATTTT.

V usage is TRBV6-2 or TRBV6-3 and J usage is TRBJ2-3; 10 positions match TRBD1. V was clipped by 5 bases and J by 3 bases; unmatched bases: 8. The CDR3 consists of 16 residues. Looked up from germline, CDR1 is MNHEY and CDR2 is SVGEGT. CDR3 in amino acids: CASSPRTGGNTDTQYF. The CDR3 DNA sequence: TGTGCCAGCAGTCCGCGGACAGGGGGTAATACAGATACGCAGTATTTT.

This clonotype was seen more than once but under ten times. This sequence joins TRBV12-3 or TRBV12-4 and TRBJ2-3; D is possibly TRBD1 (6 bases). This CDR3 region has 13 residues. The ends were cut back, 6 bases at V and 3 bases at J, with 10 bases in the middle. CDR3 nucleotide sequence: TGTGCCAGCAGGCCTCAGGGGACAGATACGCAGTATTTT. Translated, it gives CASRPQGTDTQYF.

This sequence joins TRBV29-1 and TRBJ2-3, with D perhaps given as TRBD1 or TRBD2 (5 bases each). CDR1 SQVTM and CDR2 ANQGSEA come from the germline V gene. Trimming pared 4 bases from V and 1 base from J, leaving 12 bases between. The CDR3 is 14 amino acids. The CDR3 protein is CSVVGGVGTDTQYF. CDR3 DNA sequence: TGCAGCGTTGTTGGGGGAGTGGGCACAGATACGCAGTATTTT.

This clonotype came up many times. As DNA, the CDR3 is TGTGCCACCAAGGCGGGGGCCGGAGGAGGGGTGTACGAGCAGTACTTC. It specifies CATKAGAGGGVYEQYF. J is TRBJ2-7 and V is TRBV28; D might be TRBD2 (7 bases). The CDR3 loop spans 16 amino acids. Germline loops: CDR1 MDHEN, CDR2 SYDVKM. The V end lost 10 bases, the J end lost 4 bases, and 26 bases lay between the germline ends.

The rearrangement uses TRBV6-1 and TRBJ1-2; 8 bases line up with TRBD1. V lost 4 bases to trimming and J lost 6 bases; unmatched junction nucleotides: 13. CDR1 and CDR2 (germline): MNHNS, SASEGT. The CDR3 has 16 residues. DNA of the CDR3: TGTGCCAGCAGTGCCGCATACCTCCAGGGGGCCCATGGCTACACCTTC. Its protein is CASSAAYLQGAHGYTF.

V usage is TRBV29-1 and J usage is TRBJ1-1; 7 bases fit TRBD1. This CDR3 has 13 residues. V dropped 5 bases and J dropped 0; count of bases not matched to a gene: 3. Germline values: CDR1 SQVTM, CDR2 ANQGSEA. The CDR3 DNA follows: TGCAGCGTTCGACAGGGCTTGAACACTGAAGCTTTCTTT. This encodes CSVRQGLNTEAFF.

This clonotype was seen a few times. The chain combines TRBV12-3 or TRBV12-4 with TRBJ1-1; 10 bases map to TRBD1. The junction had 5 bases not matched to a gene; V was cut back by 5 bases and J by 2 bases. The CDR3 sequence is 15 residues long. Here the CDR3 DNA reads TGTGCCAGCAGTCCCGGACAGGGGGGAAACACTGAAGCTTTCTTT. Translation gives CASSPGQGGNTEAFF.

This clonotype came up a few times. The chain combines TRBV5-1 with TRBJ2-1; TRBD1 aligns across 7 bases. Looked up from germline, CDR1 is SGHRS and CDR2 is YFSETQ. Trimming removed 0 bases from V and 8 bases from J; junction bases left unmatched: 8. The CDR3 contains 15 residues. CDR3 sequence reads: CASSLEGRGSYEQFF. The CDR3 DNA follows: TGCGCCAGCAGCTTGGAGGGCAGGGGGAGCTATGAGCAGTTCTTC.

This rearrangement joins TRBV6-6 to TRBJ2-3; no clear D. This CDR3 region has 15 residues. Germline CDR1 is MNHNY and CDR2 is SVGAGI (reference sequence). V was pared by 2 bases and J by 0 bases, with 9 bases between. DNA of the CDR3: TGTGCCAGCAGTTACGGCGGAGATAGCACAGATACGCAGTATTTT. Its translation: CASSYGGDSTDTQYF.

This sequence joins TRBV25-1 and TRBJ2-6, with D tentatively TRBD2 (5 bases). In germline, CDR1 is MGHDK, CDR2 SYGVNS. The CDR3 spans 15 residues. Deletions cut 7 bases from V and 0 bases from J, with 10 bases between. The CDR3 DNA follows: TGTGCCAGCATGAGGGCCCACTCTGGGGCCAACGTCCTGACTTTC. Protein product: CASMRAHSGANVLTF.

Ten or more counts support this clonotype. The genes are TRBV7-8 and TRBJ2-3; 10 bases agree with TRBD2. With 2 bases clipped from V and 0 bases from J, the junction kept 8 bases outside the gene matches. Germline values: CDR1 SGHVS, CDR2 FQNEAQ. The CDR3 totals 18 residues. CDR3 nucleotide sequence: TGTGCCAGCAGCTTAAGTGTCGGGACTAGCGTTAGCACAGATACGCAGTATTTT. Translating it yields CASSLSVGTSVSTDTQYF.

The gene calls are TRBV30 and TRBJ1-1; tentative D call: TRBD1 (5 bases). Trimming cost V 2 bases and J 4 bases, with 11 bases left between them. In germline, CDR1 is GTSNPN, CDR2 SVGIG (reference sequence). This CDR3 contains 13 residues. CDR3 region: CAWSRGGVTEAFF. The CDR3 bases are TGTGCCTGGAGTCGGGGGGGGGTCACTGAAGCTTTCTTT.

The V and J genes are TRBV27 and TRBJ1-2, with 9 bases identical to TRBD1. The CDR3 is 16 residues long. Germline V CDR1 and CDR2: MNHEY, SMNVEV (reference sequence). The ends lost 6 bases at V and 2 bases at J; junction bases unmatched: 10. The DNA of the CDR3 is TGTGCCAGCAGCCCCACAGGGGGCGCAGGCAACTATGGCTACACCTTC. This gives the protein CASSPTGGAGNYGYTF.

This clonotype was seen ten or more times. The V call is TRBV28, the J call TRBJ2-7; a possible D gene is TRBD1 (6 bases). V was shortened by 4 bases and J by 1 base, with 11 bases between the two germline ends. CDR1 is MDHEN, CDR2 SYDVKM, per germline. This CDR3 has 14 amino acids. CDR3 loop: CASSSSGQSYEQYF. The CDR3 DNA reads as TGTGCCAGCAGTTCATCGGGACAATCCTACGAGCAGTACTTC.

This clonotype has ten or more counts. CDR3 coding DNA: TGTGCCTGGAGTGTGGGGCAAGGGATAAGCTCCTACGAGCAGTACTTC. It is translated as CAWSVGQGISSYEQYF. V usage is TRBV30 and J usage is TRBJ2-7, with D maybe TRBD1 (5 bases). V dropped 0 bases and J dropped 0 bases, with 15 bases sitting between them. The germline V gene has CDR1 GTSNPN and CDR2 SVGIG (reference sequence). The CDR3 extends over 16 amino acids.

This clonotype has a count of ten or more. At one end the junction does not follow the germline gene, possibly because of a read error. V is TRBV5-1 and J is TRBJ2-1; 10 bases agree with TRBD2. Per the germline V gene, CDR1 is SGHRS and CDR2 is YFSETQ. CDR3 length: 15 amino acids. The CDR3 bases are TGTGCCAGCAGCTTAGAAGCGGGAGGGCCAAATGAGCAGTTCTTC. This gives the protein CASSLEAGGPNEQFF.

In the case of this clonotype: The junction departs from the called germline gene at one end, perhaps through a read error. The rearrangement uses TRBV7-9 and TRBJ2-7; D possibly corresponds to TRBD2 (5 bases). CDR3 length: 16 residues. Germline-derived CDR1 and CDR2 are SEHNR and FQNEAQ (reference sequence). CDR3 DNA sequence: TGTGCCAGCAGCCACCCAAGTGAGGGTTGGATCTACGAGCAGCACTTC. Translating gives CASSHPSEGWIYEQHF.

Concerning this clonotype itself: The germline gene is not matched at one end of the junction; a read error may be the cause. This chain connects TRBV7-9 to TRBJ2-5; unclear D gene. This CDR3 contains 10 residues. The V gene's germline CDR1 is SEHNR and CDR2 FQNEAQ (reference sequence). CDR3 protein: CASSEEAQYF. CDR3 sequence (DNA): TGTGCCAGCAGCGAAGAGGCCCAGTACTTC.

The DNA for the CDR3 is TGTGCCAGCAGTGCCTCGCTCGGACTAGTCGAGACAGATACGCAGTATTTT. Translated: CASSASLGLVETDTQYF. V usage is TRBV6-1 and J usage is TRBJ2-3, with TRBD2 matching 7 bases. Trimming took 4 bases from V and 3 from J; bases not matched to a gene: 13. The CDR3 covers 17 residues. The germline CDR1 and CDR2 sequences are MNHNS and SASEGT.

This sequence joins TRBV20-1 and TRBJ1-5; 7 bases are shared with TRBD1. Germline assignment: CDR1 DFQATT and CDR2 SNEGSKA (reference sequence). This CDR3 contains 14 residues. The V gene end was trimmed by 0 bases and the J gene end by 4 bases; junction bases not matched to a gene: 3. CDR3 DNA: TGCAGTGCTAGAGATCTGACAGGGAATCAGCCCCAGCATTTT. Its protein is CSARDLTGNQPQHF.

This sequence joins TRBV7-3 and TRBJ2-3, with 9 bases aligning to TRBD1. The germline CDR1 and CDR2 sequences are SGHTA and FQGTGA. The CDR3 spans 14 residues. The J segment lost 5 bases and the V segment lost 8 bases, leaving 8 bases of the junction unmatched. Here the CDR3 DNA reads TGTGCCAGCCGGCGGGGACAGGGAGAAGATACGCAGTATTTT. Its translation: CASRRGQGEDTQYF.

In its sample, this clonotype was seen a few times. This chain connects TRBV20-1 to TRBJ2-3, with D uncertain. This CDR3 spans 13 amino acids. V lost 1 base to trimming and J lost 0 bases, with 5 bases between them. Germline V lookup: CDR1 DFQATT, CDR2 SNEGSKA (reference sequence). The CDR3, as DNA: TGCAGTGCTAGAGCGGAGAGCACAGATACGCAGTATTTT. It translates to CSARAESTDTQYF.

The V gene is TRBV4-1, the J gene TRBJ2-7; perhaps TRBD1 as D (5 bases). The length of the CDR3 is 15 residues. V was pared by 0 bases and J by 2 bases, with 11 bases between. From germline, CDR1 is MGHRA and CDR2 YSYEKL. CDR3 sequence (DNA): TGCGCCAGCAGCCAAGAAGCTCAGGACACCTACGAGCAGTACTTC. Translation: CASSQEAQDTYEQYF.

This clonotype showed up many times. The J gene is TRBJ1-2, the V gene TRBV4-1, with TRBD1 as a possible D gene (6 bases). V dropped 1 base and J dropped 0 bases, with 9 bases sitting between them. The CDR3 is 15 amino acids. Germline V gene lookup returns CDR1 MGHRA and CDR2 YSYEKL. In DNA, the CDR3 is TGCGCCAGCAGCCAAGGGACAGCTGCTAACTATGGCTACACCTTC. Its protein is CASSQGTAANYGYTF.

The V and J genes are TRBV6-2 or TRBV6-3 and TRBJ2-3, with 7 bases lining up with TRBD1. Per the germline V gene, CDR1 is MNHEY and CDR2 is SVGEGT. V was pared by 8 bases and J by 3 bases, with 11 bases of the junction left unmatched. There are 15 residues in the CDR3. The DNA of the CDR3 is TGTGCCAGCGGGGAAGGGACAGTATTAACAGATACGCAGTATTTT. Encoded protein: CASGEGTVLTDTQYF.

This clonotype was observed many times. The V and J genes are TRBV20-1 and TRBJ1-1, with 7 bases matching TRBD1. V lost 3 bases to trimming and J lost 0 bases; unmatched junction nucleotides: 7. The germline V gene has CDR1 DFQATT and CDR2 SNEGSKA (reference sequence). This CDR3 region has 15 residues. The CDR3 loop reads CSARAPTGVNTEAFF. CDR3 nucleotide sequence: TGCAGTGCTAGGGCCCCTACAGGGGTGAACACTGAAGCTTTCTTT.

The gene calls are TRBV20-1 and TRBJ2-1, with 9 bases fitting TRBD2. Germline CDR1 DFQATT, CDR2 SNEGSKA (reference sequence). The CDR3 has 16 residues. The V and J ends lost 0 bases and 7 bases, in that order; junction bases with no gene match: 10. In DNA, the CDR3 is TGCAGTGCTAGAGATTGGGCTAGCGGGAAGGGTAATGAGCAGTTCTTC. It is translated as CSARDWASGKGNEQFF.

The chain couples TRBV27 to TRBJ2-7; TRBD1 is a possible D gene (6 bases). Germline V lookup: CDR1 MNHEY, CDR2 SMNVEV (reference sequence). This CDR3 has 17 residues. The V end was cut by 5 bases, the J end by 0 bases, with 20 bases between. CDR3 nucleotides: TGTGCCAGCAGTAAGACAGGTTTACGGCAGAGCTCCTACGAGCAGTACTTC. Protein product: CASSKTGLRQSSYEQYF.

The genes are TRBV30 and TRBJ1-6; TRBD1 matches at 9 bases. Germline V lookup: CDR1 GTSNPN, CDR2 SVGIG (reference sequence). Trimming removed 0 bases from V and 11 bases from J; junction bases left unmatched: 8. This CDR3 comprises 15 residues. The CDR3 here is CAWSVPDRGSPPLHF. CDR3 nucleotides: TGTGCCTGGAGTGTACCGGACAGGGGAAGCCCACCCCTCCACTTT.

J is TRBJ2-5 and V is TRBV20-1; D is unclear. The V end was cut by 3 bases, the J end by 2 bases, with 7 bases between. The CDR3 sequence is 12 residues long. Germline CDR1 DFQATT, CDR2 SNEGSKA (reference sequence). CDR3 residues: CSASAVQETQYF. The CDR3 DNA is TGCAGTGCTAGCGCAGTTCAAGAGACCCAGTACTTC.

The chain employs TRBV28 and TRBJ1-4; D remains ambiguous. Trimming cost V 6 bases and J 10 bases, with 15 bases left between them. The CDR3 totals 13 residues. Germline V gives CDR1 MDHEN, CDR2 SYDVKM. The CDR3 sequence: CASRRALAGKLFF. The CDR3 bases are TGTGCCAGCAGGCGGGCTCTTGCCGGAAAACTGTTTTTT.